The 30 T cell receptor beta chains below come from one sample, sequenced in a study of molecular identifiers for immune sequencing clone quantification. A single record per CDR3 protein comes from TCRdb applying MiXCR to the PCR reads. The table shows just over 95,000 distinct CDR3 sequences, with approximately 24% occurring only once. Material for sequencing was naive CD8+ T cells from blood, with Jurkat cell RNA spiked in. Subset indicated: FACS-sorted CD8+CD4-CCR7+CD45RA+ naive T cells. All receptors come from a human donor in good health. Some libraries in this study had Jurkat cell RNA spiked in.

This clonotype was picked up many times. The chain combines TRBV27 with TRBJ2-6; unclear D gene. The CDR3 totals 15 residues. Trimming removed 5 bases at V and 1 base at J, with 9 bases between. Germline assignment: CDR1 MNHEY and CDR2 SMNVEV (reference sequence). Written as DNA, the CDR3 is TGTGCCAGCAGTATGCAGGCTTCTGGGGCCAACGTCCTGACTTTC. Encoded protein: CASSMQASGANVLTF. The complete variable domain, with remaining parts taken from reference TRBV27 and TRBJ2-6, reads EAQVTQNPRYLITVTGKKLTVTCSQNMNHEYMSWYRQDPGLGLRQIYYSMNVEVTDKGDVPEGYKVSRKEKRNFPLILESPSPNQTSLYFCASSMQASGANVLTFGAGSRLTVL.

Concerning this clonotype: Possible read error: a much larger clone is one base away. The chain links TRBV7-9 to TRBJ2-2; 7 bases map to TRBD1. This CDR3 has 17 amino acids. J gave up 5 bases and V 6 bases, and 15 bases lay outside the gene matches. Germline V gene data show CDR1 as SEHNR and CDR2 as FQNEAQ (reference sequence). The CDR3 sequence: CASRHLGPDRVTGELFF. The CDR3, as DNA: TGTGCCAGCAGGCACCTCGGGCCCGACAGGGTGACCGGGGAGCTGTTTTTT.

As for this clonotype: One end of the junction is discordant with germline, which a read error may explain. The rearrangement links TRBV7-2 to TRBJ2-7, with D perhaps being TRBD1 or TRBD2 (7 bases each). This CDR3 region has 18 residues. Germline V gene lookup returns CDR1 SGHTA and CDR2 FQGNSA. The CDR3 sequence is CASSFPQGGPRVLGEQYF. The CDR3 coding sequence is TGCGCCAGCAGCTTTCCCCAGGGGGGGCCCCGGGTCCTTGGGGAGCAGTACTTC.

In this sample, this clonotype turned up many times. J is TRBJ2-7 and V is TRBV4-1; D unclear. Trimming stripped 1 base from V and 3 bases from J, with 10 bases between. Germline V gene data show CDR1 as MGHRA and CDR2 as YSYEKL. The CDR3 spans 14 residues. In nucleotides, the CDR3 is TGCGCCAGCAGCCAAGGTTGGCCGAGCTACGAGCAGTACTTC. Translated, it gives CASSQGWPSYEQYF.

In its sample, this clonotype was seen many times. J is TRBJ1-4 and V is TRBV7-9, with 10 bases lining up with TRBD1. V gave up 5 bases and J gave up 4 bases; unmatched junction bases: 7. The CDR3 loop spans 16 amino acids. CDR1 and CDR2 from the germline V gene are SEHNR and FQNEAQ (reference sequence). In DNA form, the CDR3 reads TGTGCCAGCAGCCTAAGGACAGGGGGAAATAATGAAAAACTGTTTTTT. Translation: CASSLRTGGNNEKLFF. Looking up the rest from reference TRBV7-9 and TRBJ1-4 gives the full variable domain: DTGVSQNPRHKITKRGQNVTFRCDPISEHNRLYWYRQTLGQGPEFLTYFQNEAQLEKSRLLSDRFSAERPKGSFSTLEIQRTEQGDSAMYLCASSLRTGGNNEKLFFGSGTQLSVL.

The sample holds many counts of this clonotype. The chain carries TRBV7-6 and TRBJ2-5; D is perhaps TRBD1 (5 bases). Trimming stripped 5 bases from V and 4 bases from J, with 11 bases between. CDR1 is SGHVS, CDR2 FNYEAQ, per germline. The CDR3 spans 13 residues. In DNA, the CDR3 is TGTGCCAGCAGCCCCCGGCAGGGAGAGACCCAGTACTTC. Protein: CASSPRQGETQYF.

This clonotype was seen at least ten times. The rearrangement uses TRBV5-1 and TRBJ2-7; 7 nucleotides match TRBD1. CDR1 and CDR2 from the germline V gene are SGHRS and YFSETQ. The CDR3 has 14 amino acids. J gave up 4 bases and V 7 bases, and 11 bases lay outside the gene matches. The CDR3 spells CASGYSTGTYEQYF. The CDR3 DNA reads TGCGCCAGCGGATATTCGACAGGGACGTACGAGCAGTACTTC. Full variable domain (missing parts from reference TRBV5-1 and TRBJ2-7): KAGVTQTPRYLIKTRGQQVTLSCSPISGHRSVSWYQQTPGQGLQFLFEYFSETQRNKGNFPGRFSGRQFSNSRSEMNVSTLELGDSALYLCASGYSTGTYEQYFGPGTRLTVT.

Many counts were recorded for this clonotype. CDR3 residues: CASSLGGPGSRHEQYF. CDR3 DNA sequence: TGTGCCAGCAGTTTAGGTGGCCCAGGGAGTCGGCACGAGCAGTACTTC. V usage is TRBV12-3 or TRBV12-4 and J usage is TRBJ2-7; tentatively, D is TRBD1 or TRBD2 (5 bases each). The CDR3 covers 16 residues. V was clipped by 1 base and J by 5 bases, with 18 bases between them.

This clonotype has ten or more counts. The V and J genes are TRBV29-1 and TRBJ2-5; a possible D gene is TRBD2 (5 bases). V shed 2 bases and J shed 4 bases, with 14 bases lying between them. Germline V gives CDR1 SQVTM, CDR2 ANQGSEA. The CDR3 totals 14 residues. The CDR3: CSVETGIESETQYF. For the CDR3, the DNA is TGCAGCGTTGAAACGGGGATCGAATCAGAGACCCAGTACTTC.

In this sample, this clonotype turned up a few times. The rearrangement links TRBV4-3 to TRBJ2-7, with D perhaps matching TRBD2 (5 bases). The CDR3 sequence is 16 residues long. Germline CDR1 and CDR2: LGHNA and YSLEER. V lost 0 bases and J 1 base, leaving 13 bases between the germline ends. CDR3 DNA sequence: TGCGCCAGCAGCCAAGATATGGATAGGAGGTCCTACGAGCAGTACTTC. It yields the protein CASSQDMDRRSYEQYF.

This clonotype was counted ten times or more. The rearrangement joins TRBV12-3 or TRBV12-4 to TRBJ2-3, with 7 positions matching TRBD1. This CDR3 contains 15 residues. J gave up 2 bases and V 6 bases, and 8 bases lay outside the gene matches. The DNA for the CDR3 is TGTGCCAGCAGCCCTCAGGGGGATGTCACAGATACGCAGTATTTT. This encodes CASSPQGDVTDTQYF.

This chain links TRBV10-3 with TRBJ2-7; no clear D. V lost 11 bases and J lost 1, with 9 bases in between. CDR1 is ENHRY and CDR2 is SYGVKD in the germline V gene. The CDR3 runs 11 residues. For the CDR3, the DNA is TGTGCCGTCCAGCTATCCTACGAGCAGTACTTC. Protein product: CAVQLSYEQYF.

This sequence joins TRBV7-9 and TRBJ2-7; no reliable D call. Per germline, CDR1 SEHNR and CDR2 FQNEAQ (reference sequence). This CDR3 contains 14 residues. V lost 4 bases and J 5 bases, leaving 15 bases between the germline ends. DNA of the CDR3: TGTGCCAGCAGCTATAGCAGAAGGACCCACGAGCAGTACTTC. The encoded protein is CASSYSRRTHEQYF.

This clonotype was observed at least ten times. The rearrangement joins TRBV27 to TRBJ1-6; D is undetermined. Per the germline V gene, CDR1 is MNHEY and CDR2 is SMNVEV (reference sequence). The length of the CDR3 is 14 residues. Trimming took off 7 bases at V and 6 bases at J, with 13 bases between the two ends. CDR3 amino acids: CASKVAGGNSPLHF. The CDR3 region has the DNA TGTGCCAGCAAGGTGGCAGGCGGTAATTCACCCCTCCACTTT.

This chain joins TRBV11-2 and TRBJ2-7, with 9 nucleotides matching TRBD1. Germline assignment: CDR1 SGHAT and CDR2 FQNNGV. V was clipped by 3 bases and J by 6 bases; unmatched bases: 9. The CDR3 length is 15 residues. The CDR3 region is CASSFPGTGKIEQYF. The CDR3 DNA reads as TGTGCCAGCAGCTTTCCCGGGACAGGGAAGATCGAGCAGTACTTC.

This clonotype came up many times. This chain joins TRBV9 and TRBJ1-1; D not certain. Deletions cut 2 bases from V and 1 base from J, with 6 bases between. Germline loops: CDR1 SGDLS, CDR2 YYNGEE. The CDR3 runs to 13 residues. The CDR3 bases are TGTGCCAGCAGCGTCGGTCCGAACACTGAAGCTTTCTTT. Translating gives CASSVGPNTEAFF.

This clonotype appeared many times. Written as DNA, the CDR3 is TGTGCCAGCAGCCCGTCCGGGACAGCGAATGAGCAGTTCTTC. Amino acids: CASSPSGTANEQFF. V usage is TRBV11-2 and J usage is TRBJ2-1, with TRBD1 matching 7 bases. The V gene end was trimmed by 5 bases and the J gene end by 7 bases; junction bases not matched to a gene: 8. CDR3 length: 14 amino acids. Germline CDR1 SGHAT, CDR2 FQNNGV.

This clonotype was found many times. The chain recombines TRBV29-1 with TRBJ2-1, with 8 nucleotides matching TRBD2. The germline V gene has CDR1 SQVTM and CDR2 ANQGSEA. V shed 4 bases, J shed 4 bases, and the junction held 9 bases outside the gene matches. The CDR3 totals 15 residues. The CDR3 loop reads CSVALRGGRYNEQFF. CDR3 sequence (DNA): TGCAGCGTTGCCCTTCGGGGGGGCAGGTACAATGAGCAGTTCTTC.

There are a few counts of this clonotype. The CDR3 loop reads CASSARDNQPQHF. For the CDR3, the DNA is TGTGCCAGCAGCGCCCGGGACAATCAGCCCCAGCATTTT. V is TRBV5-6 and J is TRBJ1-5, with no clear D. This CDR3 comprises 13 residues. V lost 4 bases and J lost 3, with 8 bases in between. CDR1 is SGHDT, CDR2 YYEEEE, per germline.

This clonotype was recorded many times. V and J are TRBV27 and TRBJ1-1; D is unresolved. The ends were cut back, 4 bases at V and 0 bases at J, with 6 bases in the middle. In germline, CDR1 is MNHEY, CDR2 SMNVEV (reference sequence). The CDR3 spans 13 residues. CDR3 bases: TGTGCCAGCAGTTACAACCTGAACACTGAAGCTTTCTTT. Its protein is CASSYNLNTEAFF.

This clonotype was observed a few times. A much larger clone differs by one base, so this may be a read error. Here the CDR3 DNA reads TGTGCCAGCAGATTGGGCAGGAACACTGAAGCTTTCTTT. It translates to CASRLGRNTEAFF. This chain connects TRBV5-6 to TRBJ1-1; D ambiguous. The length of the CDR3 is 13 residues. The germline CDR1 and CDR2 sequences are SGHDT and YYEEEE.

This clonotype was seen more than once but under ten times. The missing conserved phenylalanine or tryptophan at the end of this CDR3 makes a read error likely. Written as DNA, the CDR3 is TGTGCCAGCAGCCGAAAGGACGGGTCTAGCACAGATACGCAGTATTCT. Its translation: CASSRKDGSSTDTQYS. V is TRBV5-3 and J is TRBJ2-3; no definite D call. TRBV5-3 is filed as an ORF, its function uncertain. The CDR3 is 16 residues long. V was trimmed by 8 bases and J by 0 bases, leaving 19 bases between them.

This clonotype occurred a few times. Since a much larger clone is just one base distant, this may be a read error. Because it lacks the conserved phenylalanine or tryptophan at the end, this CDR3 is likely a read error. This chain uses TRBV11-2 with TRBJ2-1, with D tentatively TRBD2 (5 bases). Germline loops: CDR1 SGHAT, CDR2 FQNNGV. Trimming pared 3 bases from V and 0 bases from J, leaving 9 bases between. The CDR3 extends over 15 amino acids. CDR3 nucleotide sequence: TGTGCCAGCAGCTTCGAGGGTAGCTCCTACAATGAGCAGTTCCTC. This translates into CASSFEGSSYNEQFL.

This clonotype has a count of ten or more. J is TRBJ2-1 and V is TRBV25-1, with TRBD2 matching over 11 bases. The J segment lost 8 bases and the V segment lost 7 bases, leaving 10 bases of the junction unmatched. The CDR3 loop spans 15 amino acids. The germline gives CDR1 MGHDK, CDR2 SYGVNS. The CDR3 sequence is CASKERLAGMDEQFF. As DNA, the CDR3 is TGTGCCAGCAAGGAGAGACTAGCGGGAATGGATGAGCAGTTCTTC.

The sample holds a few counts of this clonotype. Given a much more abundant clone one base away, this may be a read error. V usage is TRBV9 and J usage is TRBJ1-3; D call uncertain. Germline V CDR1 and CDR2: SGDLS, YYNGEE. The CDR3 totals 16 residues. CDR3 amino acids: CASSVAATSSGNTVYF. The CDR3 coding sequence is TGTGCCAGCAGCGTAGCTGCGACGTCCTCTGGAAACACCGTATATTTT.

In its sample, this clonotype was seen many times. CDR3 in amino acids: CASSRGLYNEQFF. As DNA, the CDR3 is TGTGCCAGCAGTAGGGGGCTCTACAATGAGCAGTTCTTC. This chain uses TRBV6-5 with TRBJ2-1, with 7 positions matching TRBD1. There are 13 residues in the CDR3. Germline V lookup: CDR1 MNHEY, CDR2 SVGAGI. J gave up 3 bases and V 5 bases, and 1 base lay outside the gene matches.

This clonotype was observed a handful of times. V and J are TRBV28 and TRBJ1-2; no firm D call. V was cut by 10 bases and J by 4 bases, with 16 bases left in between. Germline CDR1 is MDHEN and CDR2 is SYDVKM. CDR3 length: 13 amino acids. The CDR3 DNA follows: TGTGCCAACCGACCACGATCGGGCTATGGCTACACCTTC. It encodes CANRPRSGYGYTF.

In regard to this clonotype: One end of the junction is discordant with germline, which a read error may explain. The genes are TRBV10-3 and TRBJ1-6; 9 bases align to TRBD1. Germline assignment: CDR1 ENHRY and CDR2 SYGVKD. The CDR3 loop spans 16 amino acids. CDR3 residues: CAISESGTGYSSPLHF. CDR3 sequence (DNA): TGTGCCATCAGTGAATCCGGGACAGGGTATAGTTCACCCCTCCACTTT.

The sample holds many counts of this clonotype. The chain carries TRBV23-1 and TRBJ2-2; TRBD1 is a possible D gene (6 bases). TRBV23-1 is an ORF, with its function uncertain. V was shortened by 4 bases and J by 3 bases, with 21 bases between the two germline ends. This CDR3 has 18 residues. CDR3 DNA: TGCGCCAGCAGTCGCCCCCCCCTCACAGGGCAGGACACCGGGGAGCTGTTTTTT. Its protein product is CASSRPPLTGQDTGELFF.

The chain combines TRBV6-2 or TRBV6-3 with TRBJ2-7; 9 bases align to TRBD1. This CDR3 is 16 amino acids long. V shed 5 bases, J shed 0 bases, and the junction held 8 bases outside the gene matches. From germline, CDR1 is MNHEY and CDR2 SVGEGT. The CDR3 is CASSQPGQGFSYEQYF. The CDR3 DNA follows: TGTGCCAGCAGTCAGCCGGGACAGGGCTTCTCCTACGAGCAGTACTTC.